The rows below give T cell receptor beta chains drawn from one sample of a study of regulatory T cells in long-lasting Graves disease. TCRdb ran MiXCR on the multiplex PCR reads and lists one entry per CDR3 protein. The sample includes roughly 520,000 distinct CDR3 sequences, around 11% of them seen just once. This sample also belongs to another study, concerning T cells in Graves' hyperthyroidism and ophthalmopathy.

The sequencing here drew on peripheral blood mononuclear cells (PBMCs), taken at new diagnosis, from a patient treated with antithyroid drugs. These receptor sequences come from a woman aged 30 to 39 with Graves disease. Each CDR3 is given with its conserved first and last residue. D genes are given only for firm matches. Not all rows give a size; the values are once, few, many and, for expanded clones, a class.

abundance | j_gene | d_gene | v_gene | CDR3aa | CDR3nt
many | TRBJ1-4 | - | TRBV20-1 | CSASAVTNEKLFF | TGCAGTGCTAGCGCGGTTACTAATGAAAAACTGTTTTTT
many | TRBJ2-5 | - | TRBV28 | CASSFLWGRGAQETQYF | TGTGCCAGCAGTTTCTTGTGGGGCCGGGGGGCACAAGAGACCCAGTACTTC
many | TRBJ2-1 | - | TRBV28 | CASSSSYRFYNEQFF | TGTGCCAGCAGTTCGTCTTACAGATTCTACAATGAGCAGTTCTTC
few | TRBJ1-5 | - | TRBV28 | CASSFPGGSQPQHF | TGTGCCAGCAGTTTCCCGGGGGGTAGTCAGCCCCAGCATTTT
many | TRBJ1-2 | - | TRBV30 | CAYVREGYGYTF | TGTGCCTACGTGAGGGAGGGCTATGGCTACACCTTC
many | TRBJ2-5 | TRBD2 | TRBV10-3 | CAISESSLAGGIETQYF | TGTGCCATCAGTGAGTCGAGTCTAGCGGGAGGAATTGAGACCCAGTACTTC
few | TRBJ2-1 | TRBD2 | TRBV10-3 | CAISEFSGSSYNEQFF | TGTGCCATCAGTGAGTTTAGCGGGAGCTCCTACAATGAGCAGTTCTTC
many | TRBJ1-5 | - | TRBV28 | CASRSPGLQQHF | TGTGCCAGCAGGTCCCCCGGATTACAACAGCATTTT
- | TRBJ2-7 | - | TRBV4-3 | CASSQVLGGPYEQYF | TGCGCCAGCAGCCAAGTCCTCGGAGGCCCCTACGAGCAGTACTTC
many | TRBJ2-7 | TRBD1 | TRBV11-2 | CASSPTGTGTPYEQYF | TGTGCCAGCAGCCCGACCGGGACAGGGACCCCCTACGAGCAGTACTTC
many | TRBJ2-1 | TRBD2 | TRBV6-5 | CASSYFPAGSSYNEQFF | TGTGCCAGCAGTTACTTCCCAGCGGGGTCCTCCTACAATGAGCAGTTCTTC
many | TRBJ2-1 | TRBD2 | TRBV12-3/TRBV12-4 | CASSLSVGGVGEQFF | TGTGCCAGCAGTTTATCAGTGGGAGGGGTTGGGGAGCAGTTCTTC
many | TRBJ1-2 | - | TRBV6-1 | CASTGTEYGYTF | TGTGCCAGCACCGGGACGGAGTATGGCTACACCTTC
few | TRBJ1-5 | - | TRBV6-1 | CASRVGPSNQPQHF | TGTGCCAGTAGAGTTGGGCCTAGCAATCAGCCCCAGCATTTT
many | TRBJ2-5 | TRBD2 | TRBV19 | CASSTGGKRETQYF | TGTGCCAGTAGTACCGGGGGGAAAAGGGAGACCCAGTACTTC
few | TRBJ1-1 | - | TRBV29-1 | CSVGPVNTEAFF | TGCAGCGTTGGGCCCGTGAACACTGAAGCTTTCTTT
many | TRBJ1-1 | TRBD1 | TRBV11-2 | CASSRGQGNTEAFF | TGTGCCAGCAGCCGCGGACAGGGGAACACTGAAGCTTTCTTT
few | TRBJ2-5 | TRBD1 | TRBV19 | CASSQYGTGQETQYF | TGTGCCAGTAGTCAATACGGGACAGGGCAAGAGACCCAGTACTTC
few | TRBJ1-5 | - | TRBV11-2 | CASSLDYTSNQPQHF | TGTGCCAGCAGCTTAGATTACACCAGCAATCAGCCCCAGCATTTT
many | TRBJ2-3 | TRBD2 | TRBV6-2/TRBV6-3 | CASTRGLAGSDTQYF | TGTGCCAGCACCAGGGGACTAGCGGGATCAGATACGCAGTATTTT
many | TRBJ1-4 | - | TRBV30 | CAWSVVGTGKLFF | TGTGCCTGGAGTGTAGTGGGGACTGGAAAACTGTTTTTT
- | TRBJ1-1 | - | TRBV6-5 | CASSYGTLPGTEAFF | TGTGCCAGCAGTTATGGGACTCTCCCGGGGACTGAAGCTTTCTTT
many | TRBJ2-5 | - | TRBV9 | CASSVEGGNRETQYF | TGTGCCAGCAGCGTAGAAGGGGGTAACCGGGAGACCCAGTACTTC
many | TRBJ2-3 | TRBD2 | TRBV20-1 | CSAGRLAASTDTQYF | TGCAGTGCTGGCAGACTAGCGGCTAGCACAGATACGCAGTATTTT
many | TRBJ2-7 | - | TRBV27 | CASSLSPPLVWGEQYF | TGTGCCAGCAGTTTATCGCCTCCTCTAGTTTGGGGAGAGCAGTACTTC
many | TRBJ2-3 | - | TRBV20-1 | CSATRQVPVTDTQYF | TGCAGTGCTACCAGACAAGTTCCGGTCACAGATACGCAGTATTTT
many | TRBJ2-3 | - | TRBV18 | CASSPPVGSFTDTQYF | TGTGCCAGCTCACCACCGGTAGGGTCATTCACAGATACGCAGTATTTT
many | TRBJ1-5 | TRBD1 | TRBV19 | CASSTGTGRLNQPQHF | TGTGCCAGTAGTACTGGGACAGGGAGGTTAAATCAGCCCCAGCATTTT
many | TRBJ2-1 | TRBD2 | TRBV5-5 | CASSPPRREGLEQFF | TGTGCCAGCAGCCCCCCTAGGAGGGAGGGCCTTGAGCAGTTCTTC
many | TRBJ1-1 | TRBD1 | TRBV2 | CASSEGTGVLEAFF | TGTGCCAGCAGTGAAGGGACAGGGGTTCTGGAAGCTTTCTTT
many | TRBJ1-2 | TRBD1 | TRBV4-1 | CASSQPRQGRYYGYTF | TGCGCCAGCAGCCAACCACGACAGGGAAGGTACTATGGCTACACCTTC
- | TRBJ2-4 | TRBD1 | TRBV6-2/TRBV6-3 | CASRQGLNIQYF | TGTGCCAGCAGACAGGGGCTAAACATTCAGTACTTC
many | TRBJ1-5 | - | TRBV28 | CASSFSQPQHF | TGTGCCAGCAGTTTCTCCCAGCCCCAGCATTTT
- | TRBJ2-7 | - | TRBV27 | CASSFIGTRLREQYF | TGTGCCAGCAGTTTTATCGGGACCCGTTTACGCGAGCAGTACTTC
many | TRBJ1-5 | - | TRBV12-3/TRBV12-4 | CASCRDGYAAIQPQHF | TGTGCCAGCTGTCGGGACGGGTACGCAGCCATTCAGCCCCAGCATTTT
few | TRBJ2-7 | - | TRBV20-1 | CSAREVEGNRFYEQYF | TGCAGTGCTAGAGAGGTTGAGGGTAATAGATTCTACGAGCAGTACTTC
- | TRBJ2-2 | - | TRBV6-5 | CASSYGPTGELFF | TGTGCCAGCAGTTACGGACCCACCGGGGAGCTGTTTTTT
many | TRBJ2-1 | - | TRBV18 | CASSPKNEQFF | TGTGCCAGCTCACCGAAAAATGAGCAGTTCTTC
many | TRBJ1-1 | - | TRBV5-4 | CASSLGVGGDTEAFF | TGTGCCAGCAGCCTGGGGGTAGGCGGTGACACTGAAGCTTTCTTT
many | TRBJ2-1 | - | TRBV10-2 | CASSAELPPYYNEQFF | TGCGCCAGCAGTGCAGAGCTTCCCCCCTACTACAATGAGCAGTTCTTC
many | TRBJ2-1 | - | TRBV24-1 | CATRPSSYNEQFF | TGTGCCACCAGGCCGAGCTCCTACAATGAGCAGTTCTTC
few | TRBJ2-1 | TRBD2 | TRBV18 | CASSPLAGKSSGSYNEQFF | TGTGCCAGCTCACCCCTAGCGGGTAAATCGAGTGGCTCCTACAATGAGCAGTTCTTC